These 27 T cell receptor beta chains were all obtained from the same sample, sequenced in a study of vaccination effects on CD4 cells after COVID-19. No antigen has been identified for these receptors. Cells that had been cultured for roughly eleven days were the source of isolated CD4+ T cells. The individual was infected with SARS-CoV-2 between March and December 2020, as confirmed by PCR. Participants received two doses of either the BNT162b2 or mRNA-1273 vaccine. Repertoires were generated with immunoSEQ multiplex PCR, while TCRdb's copy carries only in-frame clones and drops some. Found here are 50,000 or so clones, about 76% of them singletons; the top ten hold 5% to 6.5%. The material was CD4+ T cells from PBMCs cultured without peptide, obtained after COVID-19 vaccination. The receptors stem from a human donor who had a prior SARS-CoV-2 infection.

This chain uses TRBV14 with TRBJ2-1; tentatively, D is TRBD1 (6 bases). The CDR3 consists of 14 residues. Germline CDR1 reads SGHDN; CDR2 reads FVKESK. Deletions cut 4 bases from V and 0 bases from J, with 7 bases between. DNA for the CDR3: TGTGCCAGCAGCCGGACAGACTCCTACAATGAGCAGTTCTTC. This gives the protein CASSRTDSYNEQFF.

The J gene is TRBJ2-5, the V gene TRBV5-5; TRBD1 might be the D (6 bases). V was shortened by 1 base and J by 4 bases, with 11 bases between the two germline ends. Germline-derived CDR1 and CDR2 are SGHKS and YYEKEE (reference sequence). The CDR3 has 14 residues. The CDR3 reads CASSLQGLRETQYF. The CDR3 DNA is TGTGCCAGCAGCTTGCAGGGGCTTAGAGAGACCCAGTACTTC.

The J gene is TRBJ2-5, the V gene TRBV4-2, with TRBD2 matching 10 bases. CDR3 size: 19 residues. V was clipped by 0 bases and J by 2 bases; unmatched bases: 12. Germline V lookup: CDR1 LGHNA, CDR2 YNFKEQ. Here the CDR3 DNA reads TGTGCCAGCAGCCAAGAGGAGTCTAGCGGGAGTGGGTGGCAAGAGACCCAGTACTTC. As protein: CASSQEESSGSGWQETQYF.

The chain joins TRBV6-5 to TRBJ2-2; no clear D. The germline V and J ends were trimmed by 2 bases and 3 bases, with 7 bases remaining between them. The germline gives CDR1 MNHEY, CDR2 SVGAGI. This CDR3 contains 14 residues. CDR3 protein: CASSYALDTGELFF. The CDR3 DNA is TGTGCCAGCAGTTACGCCCTGGACACCGGGGAGCTGTTTTTT.

The sample holds a few counts of this clone. The chain is built from TRBV7-8 and TRBJ2-4; D remains unclear. V dropped 1 base and J dropped 8 bases, with 12 bases sitting between them. The CDR3 is 14 residues long. The germline V gene has CDR1 SGHVS and CDR2 FQNEAQ. CDR3 DNA sequence: TGTGCCAGCAGCTTAGGAGCGTTGGCGCACATTCAGTACTTC. It encodes CASSLGALAHIQYF.

In this sample, this clone turned up a few times. The CDR3 is CASSSRLGGPPFQETQYF. The CDR3 coding sequence is TGTGCCAGCAGCTCGAGACTAGGGGGGCCTCCCTTTCAAGAGACCCAGTACTTC. The rearrangement links TRBV7-9 to TRBJ2-5, with D perhaps TRBD1 or TRBD2 (6 bases each). Trimming pared 4 bases from V and 2 bases from J, leaving 23 bases between. From germline, CDR1 is SEHNR and CDR2 FQNEAQ (reference sequence). The CDR3 is 18 amino acids. Complete variable domain (other parts from reference TRBV7-9 and TRBJ2-5): DTGVSQNPRHKITKRGQNVTFRCDPISEHNRLYWYRQTLGQGPEFLTYFQNEAQLEKSRLLSDRFSAERPKGSFSTLEIQRTEQGDSAMYLCASSSRLGGPPFQETQYFGPGTRLLVL.

Here the CDR3 reads CASSLAQITSTDTQYF. The CDR3 DNA sequence: TGCGCCAGCAGCTTGGCCCAGATAACTAGCACAGATACGCAGTATTTT. The chain joins TRBV5-1 to TRBJ2-3; D is ambiguous. V gave up 0 bases and J gave up 0 bases, with 11 bases separating them. The CDR3 totals 16 residues. CDR1 SGHRS and CDR2 YFSETQ come from the germline V gene.

A few counts support this clone. J is TRBJ2-1 and V is TRBV11-2; a possible D gene is TRBD2 (6 bases). This CDR3 has 17 amino acids. V was trimmed by 5 bases and J by 5 bases, leaving 22 bases between them. CDR1 SGHAT and CDR2 FQNNGV come from the germline V gene. In DNA, the CDR3 is TGTGCCAGCAGCGCGCGGACTACCACCATTAAAAACAATGAGCAGTTCTTC. Protein sequence: CASSARTTTIKNNEQFF.

The chain carries TRBV5-1 and TRBJ1-2, with D perhaps matching TRBD1 (5 bases). This CDR3 has 15 amino acids. V was trimmed by 8 bases and J by 4 bases, leaving 21 bases between them. Per the germline V gene, CDR1 is SGHRS and CDR2 is YFSETQ. CDR3 nucleotides: TGCGCCAGTAACACCGGGACCGCAATAGGCTATGGCTACACCTTC. This gives the protein CASNTGTAIGYGYTF. The whole variable domain, filled in from reference TRBV5-1 and TRBJ1-2, reads KAGVTQTPRYLIKTRGQQVTLSCSPISGHRSVSWYQQTPGQGLQFLFEYFSETQRNKGNFPGRFSGRQFSNSRSEMNVSTLELGDSALYLCASNTGTAIGYGYTFGSGTRLTVV.

The chain employs TRBV18 and TRBJ2-7, with 9 bases identical to TRBD1. The CDR3 sequence is 18 residues long. The germline CDR1 and CDR2 sequences are KGHSH and LQKENI. After removal of 2 bases from V and 6 bases from J, the junction contained 17 bases not matched to a gene. The CDR3 protein is CASSPLYGGGTGSIEQYF. DNA for the CDR3: TGTGCCAGCTCACCATTATATGGAGGGGGGACAGGGTCCATCGAGCAGTACTTC.

The chain joins TRBV18 to TRBJ1-1; D is uncertain. CDR3 length: 13 amino acids. Germline lookup yields CDR1 KGHSH and CDR2 LQKENI. Between the trimmed V and J ends, which lost 6 bases and 3 bases, there was a span of 11 bases. The CDR3 is CASSSGRHTEAFF. The DNA for the CDR3 is TGTGCCAGCTCGTCGGGTCGACACACTGAAGCTTTCTTT.

The chain recombines TRBV6-5 with TRBJ1-2, with D maybe TRBD1 (6 bases). V was trimmed by 11 bases and J by 1 base, leaving 14 bases between them. Germline CDR1 reads MNHEY; CDR2 reads SVGAGI. This CDR3 region has 13 residues. This CDR3 is CAVRKGDNYGYTF. Here the CDR3 DNA reads TGTGCCGTGCGAAAGGGGGATAACTATGGCTACACCTTC.

This sequence joins TRBV19 and TRBJ2-3, with D unresolved. Trimming left V 3 bases short and J 6 bases short, with 4 bases between. The germline CDR1 and CDR2 sequences are LNHDA and SQIVND (reference sequence). The CDR3 covers 11 residues. CDR3 protein: CASSIADTQYF. Here the CDR3 DNA reads TGTGCCAGTAGTATCGCTGATACGCAGTATTTT.

V usage is TRBV7-8 and J usage is TRBJ2-7; the match to TRBD2 covers 9 bases. The germline gives CDR1 SGHVS, CDR2 FQNEAQ. The V and J ends lost 3 bases and 3 bases, in that order; junction bases with no gene match: 18. The CDR3 has 19 residues. This CDR3 is CASSFYRIPLAGGGYEQYF. The CDR3 bases are TGTGCCAGCAGCTTCTACCGGATCCCTCTCGCGGGGGGGGGCTACGAGCAGTACTTC.

V usage is TRBV3-1 (or the pseudogene TRBV3-2) and J usage is TRBJ2-1; no definite D call. The V end was cut by 4 bases, the J end by 7 bases, with 20 bases between. This CDR3 has 16 residues. Germline values: CDR1 LGHDT, CDR2 YNNKEL (reference sequence). The CDR3 is CASSLGFSWGVNEQFF. The DNA for the CDR3 is TGTGCCAGCAGCCTAGGATTTTCTTGGGGTGTGAATGAGCAGTTCTTC.

The gene calls are TRBV5-4 and TRBJ1-4; D is unclear. V shed 7 bases and J shed 8 bases, with 15 bases lying between them. This CDR3 has 13 amino acids. Germline loops: CDR1 SGHNT, CDR2 YYREEE (reference sequence). The CDR3: CASRRAGGEKLFF. DNA of the CDR3: TGTGCCAGCCGGCGGGCCGGTGGAGAAAAACTGTTTTTT.

The V call is TRBV5-1, the J call TRBJ2-7; D possibly corresponds to TRBD1 (5 bases). The length of the CDR3 is 13 residues. The V gene lost 1 base and the J gene lost 6 bases, with 11 bases spanning the gap. Looked up from germline, CDR1 is SGHRS and CDR2 is YFSETQ. CDR3 sequence: CASSLQRQGEQYF. DNA of the CDR3: TGCGCCAGCAGCTTGCAGAGGCAGGGCGAGCAGTACTTC. Looking up the rest from reference TRBV5-1 and TRBJ2-7 gives the full variable domain: KAGVTQTPRYLIKTRGQQVTLSCSPISGHRSVSWYQQTPGQGLQFLFEYFSETQRNKGNFPGRFSGRQFSNSRSEMNVSTLELGDSALYLCASSLQRQGEQYFGPGTRLTVT.

This clone was seen a handful of times. The CDR3 reads CASRQGHSKAFF. CDR3 sequence (DNA): TGTGCCAGCAGACAGGGCCATTCTAAGGCTTTCTTT. The chain recombines TRBV7-9 with TRBJ1-1; D may be TRBD1 (6 bases). V was clipped by 6 bases and J by 11 bases, with 16 bases between them. Germline CDR1 reads SEHNR; CDR2 reads FQNEAQ (reference sequence). CDR3 length equals 12 residues.

The chain uses TRBV11-2 and TRBJ1-1; a weak D match, TRBD1 (5 bases). CDR1 is SGHAT, CDR2 FQNNGV, per germline. The V end lost 0 bases, the J end lost 1 base, and 15 bases lay between the germline ends. The CDR3 totals 17 residues. CDR3 nucleotide sequence: TGTGCCAGCAGCTTAGAGGGGGGAAGGGCTTGGAACACTGAAGCTTTCTTT. It specifies CASSLEGGRAWNTEAFF.

This clone was counted between two and nine times. This chain joins TRBV6-2 or TRBV6-3 and TRBJ2-3; 11 nucleotides align to TRBD2. Germline V lookup: CDR1 MNHEY, CDR2 SVGEGT. V was pared by 2 bases and J by 2 bases, with 9 bases of the junction left unmatched. The CDR3 length is 18 residues. The CDR3 DNA reads as TGTGCCAGCAGTTACCGGAATCTAGCGGGAGGCCACACAGATACGCAGTATTTT. The encoded protein is CASSYRNLAGGHTDTQYF.

CDR3 loop: CASSAQGLGNQPQHF. The CDR3 nucleotides are TGTGCCAGCAGCGCCCAGGGACTGGGCAATCAGCCCCAGCATTTT. The chain links TRBV9 to TRBJ1-5; D is perhaps TRBD1 (5 bases). The CDR3 is 15 residues long. V dropped 3 bases and J dropped 2 bases, with 12 bases sitting between them. From germline, CDR1 is SGDLS and CDR2 YYNGEE.

The rearrangement uses TRBV7-2 and TRBJ1-2; 7 bases are shared with TRBD1. The CDR3 totals 15 residues. The germline V gene has CDR1 SGHTA and CDR2 FQGNSA. J gave up 4 bases and V 5 bases, and 10 bases lay outside the gene matches. CDR3 DNA sequence: TGTGCCAGCAGCCCCTCGACAGGGAACGTCTATGGCTACACCTTC. The encoded protein is CASSPSTGNVYGYTF.

The chain employs TRBV20-1 and TRBJ2-2; 10 bases align to TRBD1. There are 14 residues in the CDR3. Germline lookup yields CDR1 DFQATT and CDR2 SNEGSKA (reference sequence). Losses at the gene ends were 4 bases for V and 5 bases for J; bases not matched to a gene: 4. The CDR3 loop is CSATDRGRTGELFF. CDR3 bases: TGCAGTGCTACTGACAGGGGGCGGACCGGGGAGCTGTTTTTT.

There are a few counts of this clone. This rearrangement joins TRBV7-8 to TRBJ2-7; D not resolved. Trimming removed 2 bases from V and 2 bases from J, with 10 bases in between. The CDR3 runs to 14 residues. From germline, CDR1 is SGHVS and CDR2 FQNEAQ. CDR3 sequence (DNA): TGTGCCAGCAGCTTAAGGACCAAGGCCTACGAGCAGTACTTC. This translates into CASSLRTKAYEQYF. The full variable domain, its missing parts supplied by reference TRBV7-8 and TRBJ2-7, is GAGVSQSPRYKVAKRGQDVALRCDPISGHVSLFWYQQALGQGPEFLTYFQNEAQLDKSGLPSDRFFAERPEGSVSTLKIQRTQQEDSAVYLCASSLRTKAYEQYFGPGTRLTVT.

This clone has only one observation. The chain uses TRBV30 and TRBJ2-1; D could derive from TRBD1 or TRBD2 (5 bases each). V was cut by 1 base and J by 0 bases, with 16 bases left in between. This CDR3 region has 17 residues. Germline lookup yields CDR1 GTSNPN and CDR2 SVGIG (reference sequence). The CDR3 here is CAWSGPRLGGSYNEQFF. In DNA, the CDR3 is TGTGCCTGGAGTGGGCCGAGGCTTGGGGGCTCCTACAATGAGCAGTTCTTC.

V is TRBV12-5 and J is TRBJ1-5, with D unclear. The germline gives CDR1 LGHNT, CDR2 FRNRAP. The germline V and J ends were trimmed by 3 bases and 2 bases, with 14 bases remaining between them. The CDR3 is 16 residues long. CDR3 protein: CASGFSLGRGNQPQHF. The CDR3 bases are TGTGCTAGTGGTTTCTCTCTCGGGCGGGGCAATCAGCCCCAGCATTTT.

The V and J genes are TRBV30 and TRBJ2-7; 13 nucleotides align to TRBD2. This CDR3 is 17 amino acids long. From germline, CDR1 is GTSNPN and CDR2 SVGIG (reference sequence). V was pared by 1 base and J by 0 bases, with 6 bases of the junction left unmatched. DNA for the CDR3: TGTGCCTGGAGTGAAGGGACTAGCGGGGAAAGCTCCTACGAGCAGTACTTC. Translated: CAWSEGTSGESSYEQYF.